This T cell receptor beta chain was captured in a study of response to subunit inactivated influenza vaccine. The CDR3 runs 15 residues. The germline V gene has CDR1 SGHVS and CDR2 FNYEAQ. A remark on this clonotype: Germline and junction disagree at one end, which may indicate a read error.

TCRdb processed the RT-PCR reads anew with MiXCR; each CDR3 protein has one entry. This sample has hundreds of thousands of distinct CDR3 sequences, with around 20% found just once. The clonotype comes from a man over 45 who received an inactivated influenza vaccine. The chain combines TRBV7-6 with TRBJ2-7; 16 bases align to TRBD2. The source material was PBMCs from blood, sampled 5 to 6 days after vaccination. CDR3 sequence: CASSETGTSGRAEHF. Written as DNA, the CDR3 is TGTGCCAGCAGCGAAACCGGGACTAGCGGGAGGGCAGAGCACTTC.